This T cell receptor (beta chain) originates from a study of cytomegalovirus exposure and HLA in healthy donors. The PCR was carried out with 60 Vbeta primers and 13 Jbeta primers. Clones were sequenced by immunoSEQ multiplex PCR, and TCRdb holds only the in-frame ones, with some missing. This listing includes 180,000 or so clones. Concerning this clone itself: Its antigen is undetermined.

Trimming took 4 bases from V and 1 from J, leaving 14 bases between them. There are 16 residues in the CDR3. Germline V gene sequence: CDR1 MNHEY, CDR2 SMNVEV (reference sequence). The study's findings and limits: No immune exposure information besides CMV serostatus was available.

The TCR comes from a woman between 18 and 29 years old in good health and CMV-seropositive. The V call is TRBV27, the J call TRBJ2-1; D is perhaps TRBD2 (6 bases). Material: PBMCs. The CDR3 nucleotides are TGTGCCAGCAGTTGGAGGAGGGGCAAGTCCTACAATGAGCAGTTCTTC. It encodes CASSWRRGKSYNEQFF.